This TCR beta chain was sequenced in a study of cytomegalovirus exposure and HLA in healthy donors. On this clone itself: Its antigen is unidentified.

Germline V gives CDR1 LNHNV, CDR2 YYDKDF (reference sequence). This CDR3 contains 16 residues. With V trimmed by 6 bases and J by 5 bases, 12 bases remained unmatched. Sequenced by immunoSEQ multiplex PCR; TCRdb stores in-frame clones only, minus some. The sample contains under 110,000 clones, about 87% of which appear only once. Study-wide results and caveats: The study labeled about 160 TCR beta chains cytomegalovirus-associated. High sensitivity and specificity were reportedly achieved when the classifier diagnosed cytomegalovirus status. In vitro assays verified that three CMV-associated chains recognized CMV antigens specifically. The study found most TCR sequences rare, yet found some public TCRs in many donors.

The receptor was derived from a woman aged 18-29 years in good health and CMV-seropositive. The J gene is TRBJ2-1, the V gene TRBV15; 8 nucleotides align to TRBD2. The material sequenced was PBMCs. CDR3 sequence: CATSSWRGARDNEQFF. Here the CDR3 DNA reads TGTGCCACCAGTAGTTGGCGGGGGGCGCGGGACAATGAGCAGTTCTTC.